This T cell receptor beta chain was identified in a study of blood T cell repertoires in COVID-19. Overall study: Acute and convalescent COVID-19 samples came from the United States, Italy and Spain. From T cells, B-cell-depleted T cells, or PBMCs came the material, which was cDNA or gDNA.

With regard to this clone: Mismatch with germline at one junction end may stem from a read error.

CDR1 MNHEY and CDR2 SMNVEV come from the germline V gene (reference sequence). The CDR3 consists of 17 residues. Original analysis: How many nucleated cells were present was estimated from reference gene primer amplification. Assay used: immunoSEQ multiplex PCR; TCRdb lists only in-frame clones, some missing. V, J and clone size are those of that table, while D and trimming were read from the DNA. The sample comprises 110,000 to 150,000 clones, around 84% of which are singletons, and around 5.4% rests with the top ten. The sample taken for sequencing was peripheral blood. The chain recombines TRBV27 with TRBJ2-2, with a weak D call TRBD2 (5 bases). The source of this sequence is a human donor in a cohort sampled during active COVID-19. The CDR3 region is CASSPGLGRANPGELFF. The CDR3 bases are TGTGCCAGCAGTCCCGGGCTCGGGCGGGCGAACCCCGGGGAGCTGTTTTTT.